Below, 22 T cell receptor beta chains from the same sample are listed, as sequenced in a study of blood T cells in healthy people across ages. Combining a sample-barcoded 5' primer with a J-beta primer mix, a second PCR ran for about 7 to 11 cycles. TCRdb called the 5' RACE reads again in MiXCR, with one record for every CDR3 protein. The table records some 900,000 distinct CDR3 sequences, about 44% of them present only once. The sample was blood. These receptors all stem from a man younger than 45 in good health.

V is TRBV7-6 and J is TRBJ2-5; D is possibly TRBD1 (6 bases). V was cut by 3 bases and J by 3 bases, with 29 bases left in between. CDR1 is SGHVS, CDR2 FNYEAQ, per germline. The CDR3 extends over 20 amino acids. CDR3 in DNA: TGTGCCAGCAGCTTTGACTCAGGGGCGACCACGCCGCGAGATGAAGAGACCCAGTACTTC. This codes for CASSFDSGATTPRDEETQYF. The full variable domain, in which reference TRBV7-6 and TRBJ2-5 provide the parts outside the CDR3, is GAGVSQSPRYKVTKRGQDVALRCDPISGHVSLYWYRQALGQGPEFLTYFNYEAQQDKSGLPNDRFSAERPEGSISTLTIQRTEQRDSAMYRCASSFDSGATTPRDEETQYFGPGTRLLVL.

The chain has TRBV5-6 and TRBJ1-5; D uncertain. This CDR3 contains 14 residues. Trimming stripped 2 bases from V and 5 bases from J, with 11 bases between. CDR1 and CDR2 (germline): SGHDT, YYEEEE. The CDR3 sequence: CASSFDTGHQPQHF. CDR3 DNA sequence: TGTGCCAGCAGCTTCGACACTGGGCATCAGCCCCAGCATTTT.

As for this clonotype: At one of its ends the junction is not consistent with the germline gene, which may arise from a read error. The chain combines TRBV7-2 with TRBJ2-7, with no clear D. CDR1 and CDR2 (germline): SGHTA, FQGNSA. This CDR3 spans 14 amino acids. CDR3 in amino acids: CASSAGGGAYEQYF. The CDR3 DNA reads TGTGCCAGCAGCGCAGGCGGTGGCGCCTACGAACAGTACTTC.

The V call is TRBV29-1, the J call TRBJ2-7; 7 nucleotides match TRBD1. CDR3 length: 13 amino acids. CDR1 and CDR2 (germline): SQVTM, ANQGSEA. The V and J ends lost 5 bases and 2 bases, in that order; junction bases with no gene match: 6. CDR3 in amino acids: CSVSTGVAYEQYF. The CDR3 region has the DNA TGCAGCGTTTCTACAGGGGTCGCCTACGAGCAGTACTTC.

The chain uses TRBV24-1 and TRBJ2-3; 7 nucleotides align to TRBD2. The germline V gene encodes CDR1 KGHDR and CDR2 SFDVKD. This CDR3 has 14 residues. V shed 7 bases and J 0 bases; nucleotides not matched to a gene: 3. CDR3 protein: CATRAGPSTDTQYF. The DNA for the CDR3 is TGTGCCACCAGAGCGGGACCAAGCACAGATACGCAGTATTTT.

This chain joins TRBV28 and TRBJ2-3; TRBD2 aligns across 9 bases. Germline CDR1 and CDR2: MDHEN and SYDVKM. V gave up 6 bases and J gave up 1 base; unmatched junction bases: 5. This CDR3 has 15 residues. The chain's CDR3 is CASSRQRGGTDTQYF. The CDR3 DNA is TGTGCCAGCAGCCGCCAGCGGGGGGGCACAGATACGCAGTATTTT.

Here the CDR3 reads CASSVDTGGAFEQYF. The CDR3 DNA reads TGCGCCAGCAGCGTGGATACAGGGGGAGCGTTCGAGCAGTACTTC. This chain connects TRBV5-1 to TRBJ2-7, with TRBD1 identical over 8 bases. The CDR3 extends over 15 amino acids. Germline-derived CDR1 and CDR2 are SGHRS and YFSETQ. The ends lost 4 bases at V and 6 bases at J; junction bases unmatched: 12.

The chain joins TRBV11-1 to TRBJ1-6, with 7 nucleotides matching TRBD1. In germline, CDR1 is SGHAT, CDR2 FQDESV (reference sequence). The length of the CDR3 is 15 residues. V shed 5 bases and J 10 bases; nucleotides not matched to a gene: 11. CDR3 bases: TGTGCCAGCAGCCTCGGACAGGCCCGAAAGTCACCCCTCCACTTT. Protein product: CASSLGQARKSPLHF.

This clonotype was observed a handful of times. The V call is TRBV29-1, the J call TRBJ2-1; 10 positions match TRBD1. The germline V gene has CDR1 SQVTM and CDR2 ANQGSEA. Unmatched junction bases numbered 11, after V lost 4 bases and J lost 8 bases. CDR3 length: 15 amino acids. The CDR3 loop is CSVVGQGFRFDEQFF. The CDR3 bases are TGCAGCGTTGTGGGACAGGGGTTTCGTTTCGATGAGCAGTTCTTC.

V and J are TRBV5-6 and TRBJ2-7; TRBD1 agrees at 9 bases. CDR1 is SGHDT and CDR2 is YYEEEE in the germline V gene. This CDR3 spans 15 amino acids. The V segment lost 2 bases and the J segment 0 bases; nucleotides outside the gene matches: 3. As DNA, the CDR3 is TGTGCCAGCAGCTTCATGGGACAGGGCTCCTACGAGCAGTACTTC. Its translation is CASSFMGQGSYEQYF. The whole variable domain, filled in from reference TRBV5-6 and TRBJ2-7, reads DAGVTQSPTHLIKTRGQQVTLRCSPKSGHDTVSWYQQALGQGPQFIFQYYEEEERQRGNFPDRFSGHQFPNYSSELNVNALLLGDSALYLCASSFMGQGSYEQYFGPGTRLTVT.

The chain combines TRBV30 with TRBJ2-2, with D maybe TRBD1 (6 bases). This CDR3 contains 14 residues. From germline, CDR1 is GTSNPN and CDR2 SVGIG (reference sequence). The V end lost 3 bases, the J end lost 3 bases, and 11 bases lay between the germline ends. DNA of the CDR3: TGTGCCTGGAGGCGGACAGCTTACACCGGGGAGCTGTTTTTT. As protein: CAWRRTAYTGELFF.

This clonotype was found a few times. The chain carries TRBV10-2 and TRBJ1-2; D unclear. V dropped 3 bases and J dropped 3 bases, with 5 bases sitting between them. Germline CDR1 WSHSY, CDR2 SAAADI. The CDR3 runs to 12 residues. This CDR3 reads CASSEEYYGYTF. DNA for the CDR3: TGCGCCAGCAGTGAAGAGTACTATGGCTACACCTTC.

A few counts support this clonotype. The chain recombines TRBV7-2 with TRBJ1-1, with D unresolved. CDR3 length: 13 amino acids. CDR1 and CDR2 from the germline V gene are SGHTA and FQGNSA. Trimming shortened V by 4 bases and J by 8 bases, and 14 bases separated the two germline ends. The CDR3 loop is CASSSRGRPEAFF. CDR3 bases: TGTGCCAGCAGCTCCCGCGGGCGCCCCGAAGCTTTCTTT.

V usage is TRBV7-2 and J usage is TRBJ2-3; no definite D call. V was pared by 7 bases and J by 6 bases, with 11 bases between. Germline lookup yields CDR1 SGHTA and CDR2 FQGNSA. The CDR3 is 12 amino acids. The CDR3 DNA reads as TGTGCCAGCACCAAGGATGGGGATACGCAGTATTTT. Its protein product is CASTKDGDTQYF. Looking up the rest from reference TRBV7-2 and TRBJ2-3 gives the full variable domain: GAGVSQSPSNKVTEKGKDVELRCDPISGHTALYWYRQSLGQGLEFLIYFQGNSAPDKSGLPSDRFSAERTGGSVSTLTIQRTQQEDSAVYLCASTKDGDTQYFGPGTRLTVL.

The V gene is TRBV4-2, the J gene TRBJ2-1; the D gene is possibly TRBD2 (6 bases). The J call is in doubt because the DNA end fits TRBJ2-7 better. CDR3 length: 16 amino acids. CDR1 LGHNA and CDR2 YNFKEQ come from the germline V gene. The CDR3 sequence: CASSRARPSGGNEQYF. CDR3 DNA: TGTGCCAGCAGCCGAGCCAGGCCCTCCGGGGGTAATGAGCAGTACTTC.

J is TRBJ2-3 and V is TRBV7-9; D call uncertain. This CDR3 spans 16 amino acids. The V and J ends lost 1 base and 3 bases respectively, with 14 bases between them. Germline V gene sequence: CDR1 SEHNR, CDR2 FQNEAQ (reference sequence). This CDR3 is CASSLVIEWGTDTQYF. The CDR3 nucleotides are TGTGCCAGCAGCTTAGTGATAGAGTGGGGTACAGATACGCAGTATTTT. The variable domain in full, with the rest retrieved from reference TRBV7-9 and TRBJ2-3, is DTGVSQNPRHKITKRGQNVTFRCDPISEHNRLYWYRQTLGQGPEFLTYFQNEAQLEKSRLLSDRFSAERPKGSFSTLEIQRTEQGDSAMYLCASSLVIEWGTDTQYFGPGTRLTVL.

The CDR3 loop is CASSPPGYRDEQFF. The CDR3 DNA reads as TGTGCCAGCAGCCCGCCTGGTTATCGCGATGAGCAGTTCTTC. The chain uses TRBV4-2 and TRBJ2-1; D gene uncertain. CDR1 and CDR2 from the germline V gene are LGHNA and YNFKEQ. CDR3 size: 14 residues. Trimming took off 4 bases at V and 8 bases at J, with 15 bases between the two ends.

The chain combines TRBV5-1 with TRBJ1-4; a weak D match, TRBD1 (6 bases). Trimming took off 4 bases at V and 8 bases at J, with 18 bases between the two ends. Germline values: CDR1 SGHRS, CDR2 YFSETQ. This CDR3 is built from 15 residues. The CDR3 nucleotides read TGCGCCAGCAGCCCTGGCTCAGGGGAGGTGGAAAAACTGTTTTTT. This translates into CASSPGSGEVEKLFF.

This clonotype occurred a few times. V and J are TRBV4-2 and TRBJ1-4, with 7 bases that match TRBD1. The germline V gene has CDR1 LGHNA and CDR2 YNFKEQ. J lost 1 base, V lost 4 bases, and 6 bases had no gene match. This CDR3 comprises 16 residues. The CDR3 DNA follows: TGTGCCAGCAGCCCCCTACACAGGGGAACTAATGAAAAACTGTTTTTT. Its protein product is CASSPLHRGTNEKLFF.

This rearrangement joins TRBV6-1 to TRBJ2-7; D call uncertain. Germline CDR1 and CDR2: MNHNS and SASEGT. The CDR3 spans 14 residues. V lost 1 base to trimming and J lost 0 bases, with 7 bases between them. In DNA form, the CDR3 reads TGTGCCAGCAGTGAAGTCCAAAACTCCTACGAGCAGTACTTC. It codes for CASSEVQNSYEQYF.

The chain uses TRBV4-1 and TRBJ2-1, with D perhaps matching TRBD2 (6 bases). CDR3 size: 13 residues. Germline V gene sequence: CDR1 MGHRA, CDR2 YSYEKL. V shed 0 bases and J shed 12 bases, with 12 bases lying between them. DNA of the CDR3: TGCGCCAGCAGCCAAGAACGGGGGATAGGGCAGTTCTTC. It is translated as CASSQERGIGQFF.

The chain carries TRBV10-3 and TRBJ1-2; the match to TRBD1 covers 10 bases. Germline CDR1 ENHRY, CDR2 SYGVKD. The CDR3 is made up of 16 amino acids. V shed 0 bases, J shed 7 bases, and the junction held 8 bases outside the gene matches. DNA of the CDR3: TGTGCCATCAGTGAGTCGGGGACAGGGGCGGTTAGTGGCTACACCTTC. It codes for CAISESGTGAVSGYTF.